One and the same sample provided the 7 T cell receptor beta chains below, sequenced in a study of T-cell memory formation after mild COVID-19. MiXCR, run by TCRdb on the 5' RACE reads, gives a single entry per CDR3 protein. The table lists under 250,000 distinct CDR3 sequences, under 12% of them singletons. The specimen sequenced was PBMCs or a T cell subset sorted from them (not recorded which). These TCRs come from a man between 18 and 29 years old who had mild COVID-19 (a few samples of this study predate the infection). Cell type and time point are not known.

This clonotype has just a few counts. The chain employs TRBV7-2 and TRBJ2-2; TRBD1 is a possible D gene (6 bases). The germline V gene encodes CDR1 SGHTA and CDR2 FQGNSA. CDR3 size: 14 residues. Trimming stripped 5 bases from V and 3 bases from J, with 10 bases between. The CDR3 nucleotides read TGTGCCAGCAGCCCCGGACAGTACACCGGGGAGCTGTTTTTT. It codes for CASSPGQYTGELFF.

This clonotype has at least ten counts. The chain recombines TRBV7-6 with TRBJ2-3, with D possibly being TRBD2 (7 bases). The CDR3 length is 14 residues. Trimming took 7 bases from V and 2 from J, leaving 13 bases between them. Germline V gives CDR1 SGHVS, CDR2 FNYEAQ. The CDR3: CASTAGASTDTQYF. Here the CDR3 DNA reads TGTGCCAGCACCGCGGGGGCCTCCACAGATACGCAGTATTTT.

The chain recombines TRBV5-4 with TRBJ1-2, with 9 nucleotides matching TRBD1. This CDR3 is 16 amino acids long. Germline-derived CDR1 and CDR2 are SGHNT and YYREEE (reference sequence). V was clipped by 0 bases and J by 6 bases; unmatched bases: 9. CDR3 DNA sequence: TGTGCCAGCAGCTTGGGGGGACAGGGAAAGGAGAATGGCTACACCTTC. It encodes CASSLGGQGKENGYTF.

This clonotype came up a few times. In nucleotides, the CDR3 is TGTGCCAGCACCGAACCGGGGTCGGACACCGGGGAGCTGTTTTTT. Translation: CASTEPGSDTGELFF. The rearrangement links TRBV9 to TRBJ2-2, with D possibly TRBD2 on 5 matching bases. V gave up 6 bases and J gave up 3 bases, with 15 bases separating them. The V gene's germline CDR1 is SGDLS and CDR2 YYNGEE. The CDR3 sequence is 15 residues long. The full variable domain, rest sourced from reference TRBV9 and TRBJ2-2, is DSGVTQTPKHLITATGQRVTLRCSPRSGDLSVYWYQQSLDQGLQFLIQYYNGEERAKGNILERFSAQQFPDLHSELNLSSLELGDSALYFCASTEPGSDTGELFFGEGSRLTVL.

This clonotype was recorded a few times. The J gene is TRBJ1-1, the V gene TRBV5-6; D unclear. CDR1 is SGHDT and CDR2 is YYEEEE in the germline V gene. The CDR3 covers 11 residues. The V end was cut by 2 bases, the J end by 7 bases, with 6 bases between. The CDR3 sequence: CASSLRFEAFF. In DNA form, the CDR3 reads TGTGCCAGCAGCTTACGGTTTGAAGCTTTCTTT.

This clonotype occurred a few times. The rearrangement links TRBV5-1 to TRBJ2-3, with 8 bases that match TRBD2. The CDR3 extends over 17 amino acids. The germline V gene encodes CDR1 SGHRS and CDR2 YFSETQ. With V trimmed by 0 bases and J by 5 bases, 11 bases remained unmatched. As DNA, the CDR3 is TGCGCCAGCAGCTTGGTCCCGCGGCTAGCGGGTATAGATACGCAGTATTTT. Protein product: CASSLVPRLAGIDTQYF.

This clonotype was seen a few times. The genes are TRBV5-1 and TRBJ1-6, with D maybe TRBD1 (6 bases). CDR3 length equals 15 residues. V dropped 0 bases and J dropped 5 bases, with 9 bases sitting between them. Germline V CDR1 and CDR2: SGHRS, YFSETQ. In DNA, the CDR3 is TGCGCCAGCAGCTTGGGACAGGTCGATAATTCACCCCTCCACTTT. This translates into CASSLGQVDNSPLHF.